Presented here are 26 T cell receptor beta chains from one specimen sequenced in a study of T cell responses to AZD1222 COVID-19 vaccine. This table comes from immunoSEQ multiplex PCR, and its TCRdb copy is limited to in-frame clones, with some not included. The table records roughly 180,000 clones, about 89% of them present only once. The sequenced sample was peripheral blood, obtained 28 days after the second AZD1222 dose. These receptors all stem from an adult who received the AZD1222 COVID-19 vaccine.

The chain joins TRBV18 to TRBJ1-1; 9 nucleotides align to TRBD1. In germline, CDR1 is KGHSH, CDR2 LQKENI. V lost 3 bases, J lost 4 bases, and 6 bases stayed unmatched. This CDR3 contains 15 residues. The CDR3 DNA sequence: TGTGCCAGCTCACCCGGGACAGGGCGATTCACTGAAGCTTTCTTT. This codes for CASSPGTGRFTEAFF.

The chain is built from TRBV3-1 (or the pseudogene TRBV3-2) and TRBJ1-3; a possible D gene is TRBD1 (5 bases). CDR3 length equals 15 residues. Germline assignment: CDR1 LGHDT and CDR2 YNNKEL (reference sequence). Deletions cut 3 bases from V and 4 bases from J, with 13 bases between. Written as DNA, the CDR3 is TGTGCCAGCAGCCAGAGGGGTCCGGGGGGAAACACCATATATTTT. Translation gives CASSQRGPGGNTIYF.

In regard to this clone: Compared with germline, one end of the junction differs, possibly owing to a read error. The V call is TRBV7-3, the J call TRBJ2-1; 11 bases fit TRBD1. This CDR3 is 15 amino acids long. Germline CDR1 is SGHTA and CDR2 is FQGTGA. The CDR3 sequence is CASSSPGQGDNEQLF. CDR3 DNA sequence: TGTGCCAGCAGCTCACCGGGACAGGGGGATAATGAGCAGCTCTTC.

The chain employs TRBV15 and TRBJ2-7; 7 bases map to TRBD1. V lost 3 bases, J lost 4 bases, and 9 bases stayed unmatched. CDR1 and CDR2 from the germline V gene are LNHNV and YYDKDF (reference sequence). This CDR3 contains 15 residues. This CDR3 reads CATSRGATGLYEQYF. The CDR3 DNA follows: TGTGCCACCAGCAGGGGGGCGACAGGGTTGTACGAGCAGTACTTC.

This clone was seen a single time. CDR3 sequence (DNA): TGTGCCAGCAATCGCCTAGGGCGTGGGGAGCTGTTTTTT. This translates into CASNRLGRGELFF. The chain recombines TRBV12-3 or TRBV12-4 with TRBJ2-2, with D unclear. The CDR3 extends over 13 amino acids. Trimming removed 7 bases at V and 8 bases at J, with 14 bases between.

The chain recombines TRBV30 with TRBJ1-6, with TRBD1 identical over 8 bases. The CDR3 loop spans 14 amino acids. V lost 2 bases, J lost 10 bases, and 7 bases stayed unmatched. Germline V lookup: CDR1 GTSNPN, CDR2 SVGIG (reference sequence). DNA for the CDR3: TGTGCCTGGAGTCCCGGACAGGGTTTATCACCCCTCCACTTT. Translation gives CAWSPGQGLSPLHF.

There are a few counts of this clone. The rearrangement uses TRBV29-1 and TRBJ2-7; D gene ambiguous. The CDR3 extends over 13 amino acids. Between the trimmed V and J ends, which lost 4 bases and 0 bases, there was a span of 10 bases. The germline V gene has CDR1 SQVTM and CDR2 ANQGSEA. Here the CDR3 DNA reads TGCAGCGTTGCGGGCGAATCCTCCTACGAGCAGTACTTC. It codes for CSVAGESSYEQYF.

In this sample, this clone turned up once. This chain links TRBV19 with TRBJ2-1; 9 bases are shared with TRBD2. Per the germline V gene, CDR1 is LNHDA and CDR2 is SQIVND (reference sequence). The CDR3 totals 16 residues. The ends lost 6 bases at V and 0 bases at J; junction bases unmatched: 6. CDR3 residues: CASRISGRGSYNEQFF. CDR3 DNA sequence: TGTGCCAGTAGGATTAGCGGGAGAGGCTCCTACAATGAGCAGTTCTTC.

The table lists this clone with a count of one. The V gene is TRBV3-1 (or the pseudogene TRBV3-2), the J gene TRBJ2-3; 13 bases align to TRBD2. CDR3 length: 17 residues. The V segment lost 5 bases and the J segment 4 bases; nucleotides outside the gene matches: 9. Germline V gene sequence: CDR1 LGHDT, CDR2 YNNKEL (reference sequence). DNA for the CDR3: TGTGCCAGCAGCTCGCGGACTAGCGGGGGTCAGCCAGATACGCAGTATTTT. This translates into CASSSRTSGGQPDTQYF.

This sequence joins TRBV19 and TRBJ2-5, with D perhaps TRBD2 (6 bases). Trimming stripped 1 base from V and 4 bases from J, with 10 bases between. The CDR3 sequence is 14 residues long. Germline lookup yields CDR1 LNHDA and CDR2 SQIVND (reference sequence). The CDR3: CASSIGRGRETQYF. CDR3 DNA: TGTGCCAGTAGTATAGGACGGGGGAGAGAGACCCAGTACTTC.

This rearrangement joins TRBV27 to TRBJ2-5; TRBD2 matches 11 bases. The J segment lost 9 bases and the V segment lost 4 bases, leaving 16 bases of the junction unmatched. CDR1 and CDR2 (germline): MNHEY, SMNVEV (reference sequence). The CDR3 consists of 17 residues. The CDR3 DNA follows: TGTGCCAGCAGTTCAAAGACTAGCGGGACGCCCTTAATCCCCCAGTACTTC. Its translation: CASSSKTSGTPLIPQYF.

The chain combines TRBV19 with TRBJ2-3, with no clear D. Looked up from germline, CDR1 is LNHDA and CDR2 is SQIVND (reference sequence). CDR3 length: 11 residues. V dropped 4 bases and J dropped 5 bases, with 4 bases sitting between them. In DNA form, the CDR3 reads TGTGCCAGTAGTACGGGAGATACGCAGTATTTT. It yields the protein CASSTGDTQYF.

This CDR3 reads CATSRGGLAEQFF. In nucleotides, the CDR3 is TGTGCCACCAGCAGAGGCGGTCTCGCCGAGCAGTTCTTC. The V and J genes are TRBV15 and TRBJ2-1; D remains unclear. Germline V lookup: CDR1 LNHNV, CDR2 YYDKDF (reference sequence). V lost 1 base and J 10 bases, leaving 11 bases between the germline ends. CDR3 length equals 13 residues.

This chain connects TRBV7-2 to TRBJ1-5; 7 positions agree with TRBD1. This CDR3 spans 15 amino acids. Germline assignment: CDR1 SGHTA and CDR2 FQGNSA. Unmatched junction bases numbered 2, after V lost 0 bases and J lost 3 bases. The CDR3 DNA follows: TGTGCCAGCAGCTTAGCGGGACAGTCCAATCAGCCCCAGCATTTT. Its translation is CASSLAGQSNQPQHF.

V and J are TRBV5-4 and TRBJ1-2, with unresolved D. Trimming left V 2 bases short and J 4 bases short, with 9 bases between. CDR3 length: 13 residues. Germline V CDR1 and CDR2: SGHNT, YYREEE (reference sequence). CDR3 bases: TGTGCCAGCAGCTTTAAAGGCAGCTATGGCTACACCTTC. Its translation: CASSFKGSYGYTF.

Only a few counts were recorded for this clone. The sample holds other DNA sequences that translate to the same CDR3. This chain uses TRBV5-1 with TRBJ2-7; no clear D. The length of the CDR3 is 12 residues. In germline, CDR1 is SGHRS, CDR2 YFSETQ. The V gene lost 0 bases and the J gene lost 2 bases, with 3 bases spanning the gap. CDR3 DNA sequence: TGCGCCAGCAGCTTGGAGCCCTACGAGCAGTACTTC. It yields the protein CASSLEPYEQYF.

This sequence joins TRBV6-5 and TRBJ2-3; 10 nucleotides align to TRBD2. V was pared by 10 bases and J by 6 bases, with 13 bases of the junction left unmatched. Germline loops: CDR1 MNHEY, CDR2 SVGAGI. The CDR3 runs 15 residues. CDR3 region: CATTKWTSGRDTQYF. As DNA, the CDR3 is TGTGCCACCACGAAGTGGACTAGCGGTAGGGATACGCAGTATTTT.

V is TRBV6-5 and J is TRBJ2-2; 8 bases fit TRBD1. CDR3 length: 15 residues. The germline CDR1 and CDR2 sequences are MNHEY and SVGAGI. Germline trimming cut 2 bases from V and 2 bases from J; bases unmatched to any gene: 1. This CDR3 is CASSYGQGNTGELFF. CDR3 DNA: TGTGCCAGCAGTTACGGACAGGGAAACACCGGGGAGCTGTTTTTT.

This clone appeared once. The CDR3 loop is CASSEGLLSGNTIYF. CDR3 nucleotide sequence: TGTGCCAGCAGTGAAGGACTGCTCTCTGGAAACACCATATATTTT. The rearrangement links TRBV6-1 to TRBJ1-3; unclear D gene. Trimming took 1 base from V and 0 from J, leaving 7 bases between them. Germline V gene data show CDR1 as MNHNS and CDR2 as SASEGT. The CDR3 spans 15 residues.

This chain uses TRBV7-9 with TRBJ1-6, with D hard to call. CDR1 SEHNR and CDR2 FQNEAQ come from the germline V gene (reference sequence). The V gene lost 1 base and the J gene lost 4 bases, with 2 bases spanning the gap. The CDR3 length is 13 residues. The CDR3 sequence is CASSLEYNSPLHF. DNA of the CDR3: TGTGCCAGCAGCTTAGAGTATAATTCACCCCTCCACTTT.

J is TRBJ1-2 and V is TRBV30; D is ambiguous. CDR1 is GTSNPN, CDR2 SVGIG, per germline (reference sequence). The length of the CDR3 is 13 residues. Trimming shortened V by 2 bases and J by 4 bases, and 11 bases separated the two germline ends. The CDR3 loop reads CAWSYGRSYGYTF. The CDR3, as DNA: TGTGCCTGGAGTTACGGCAGGAGCTATGGCTACACCTTC. The variable domain in full, with the rest retrieved from reference TRBV30 and TRBJ1-2, is SQTIHQWPATLVQPVGSPLSLECTVEGTSNPNLYWYRQAAGRGLQLLFYSVGIGQISSEVPQNLSASRPQDRQFILSSKKLLLSDSGFYLCAWSYGRSYGYTFGSGTRLTVV.

The chain carries TRBV5-1 and TRBJ2-7, with 10 bases matching TRBD1. The trim removed 4 bases at V and 5 bases at J, leaving 9 bases unmatched. Germline-derived CDR1 and CDR2 are SGHRS and YFSETQ. This CDR3 has 15 residues. As DNA, the CDR3 is TGCGCCAGCAGCCACCCCCGGACAGGGGGGAACGAGCAGTACTTC. Its translation: CASSHPRTGGNEQYF.

This clone has only a few counts. The chain uses TRBV21-1 and TRBJ2-6; TRBD1 reflects the table's D call only, with no check against the DNA. TRBV21-1 is shown as a pseudogene. The CDR3 covers 21 residues. The chain's CDR3 is CASSREPHPHRGGSGANVLTF. The CDR3 region has the DNA TGTGCCAGCAGCAGGGAACCCCACCCCCACAGGGGTGGTTCTGGGGCCAACGTCCTGACTTTC.

The chain joins TRBV27 to TRBJ2-2; TRBD1 might be the D (8 bases). Trimming removed 1 base from V and 4 bases from J, with 16 bases in between. CDR1 is MNHEY and CDR2 is SMNVEV in the germline V gene (reference sequence). There are 17 residues in the CDR3. Written as DNA, the CDR3 is TGTGCCAGCAGTTTATTGGTCACAGGGGGGGGCACCGGGGAGCTGTTTTTT. Its protein product is CASSLLVTGGGTGELFF.

The V gene is TRBV6-5, the J gene TRBJ1-5; TRBD1 agrees at 9 bases. Germline loops: CDR1 MNHEY, CDR2 SVGAGI. V was clipped by 6 bases and J by 7 bases; unmatched bases: 7. This CDR3 is 14 amino acids long. DNA of the CDR3: TGTGCCAGCAGCGGGGGACAGGGTAACCAGCCCCAGCATTTT. Translating gives CASSGGQGNQPQHF.

This chain connects TRBV29-1 to TRBJ1-1; a weak D match, TRBD1 (5 bases). CDR3 length: 12 residues. Germline CDR1 is SQVTM and CDR2 is ANQGSEA. The V and J ends lost 2 bases and 4 bases respectively, with 8 bases between them. The CDR3 sequence: CSVEQGGTEAFF. The CDR3 DNA reads TGCAGCGTTGAACAGGGTGGCACTGAAGCTTTCTTT.